Given below is one T cell receptor beta chain in context. The authors divided CD4+ cells into CD45RA+ naive and CD45RA-negative memory subsets. Profiling relied on immunoSEQ multiplex PCR, and the TCRdb table lists in-frame clones only, not all of them. This repertoire shows some 2,400,000 clones, more than 90% found once; its top ten account for around 0.13%. V was pared by 5 bases and J by 1 base, with 11 bases between. The length of the CDR3 is 14 residues. Germline V lookup: CDR1 SQVTM, CDR2 ANQGSEA. This record belongs to a study of shared clonotypes between healthy human individuals. The TCR originated in a man younger than 35 in good health. Source material: naive CD4+ T cells sorted from blood. Subset denoted: CD45RA+ positively selected. The chain uses TRBV29-1 and TRBJ2-2; the D is unclear. The CDR3 loop reads CSVSMWENTGELFF. CDR3 nucleotide sequence: TGCAGCGTTTCGATGTGGGAGAACACCGGGGAGCTGTTTTTT.